This T cell receptor beta chain emerged from a study of shared clonotypes between healthy human individuals. About the research overall: Donors had three CD4 naive, three CD4 memory, two CD8 naive and one CD8 memory plate apiece.

Overall study results and limits: Few donors limited the genetic and exposure-history diversity represented.

Original methodology: There were no quality scores in the junction-only immunoSEQ sequences, so filtering differed. Clones were sequenced by immunoSEQ multiplex PCR, and TCRdb holds only the in-frame ones, with some missing. The V and J calls and clone size are taken from that table; D and trimming were inferred from the DNA. The data hold millions of clones, with 80% to 95% observed a single time. In the case of this clone: Its antigen is unidentified.

Sequenced sample: naive CD4+ T cells from PBMCs. Subset here: CD45RA+ positively selected. This receptor was obtained from a man aged 18 to 30 in good health. Some clones in this sample may be carry-over from other donors' samples.

The CDR3 protein is CASSPRTDEKLFF. The CDR3 DNA follows: TGTGCCAGCTCACCACGGACGGACGAAAAACTGTTTTTT. The chain joins TRBV18 to TRBJ1-4, with D unresolved. The CDR3 covers 13 residues. V lost 1 base and J 8 bases, leaving 8 bases between the germline ends. Germline CDR1 and CDR2: KGHSH and LQKENI.